A single sample gave rise to the 19 T cell receptor beta chains below, sequenced in a study of Ad26.COV2.S vaccination and SARS-CoV-2 variants. Noted treatment: around 19 received Ad26.COV2.S at low or high dose, single or two shots; several received placebo; per-sample allocation not given. The investigators took samples on day 63 after the first vaccine or placebo injection. This table comes from immunoSEQ multiplex PCR, and its TCRdb copy is limited to in-frame clones, with some not included. Of over 400,000 clones in the sample, approximately 90% were seen once. The sequences come from peripheral blood, collected in a trial of Ad26.COV2.S vaccine versus placebo. These receptor sequences come from a person between 18 and 65 years old who received the Ad26.COV2.S COVID-19 vaccine or a placebo.

This chain joins TRBV5-4 and TRBJ1-2; D might be TRBD1 (5 bases). This CDR3 spans 15 amino acids. The germline CDR1 and CDR2 sequences are SGHNT and YYREEE (reference sequence). Trimming left V 2 bases short and J 4 bases short, with 15 bases between. The CDR3 DNA reads TGTGCCAGCAGCTTAATACAGGCAAGTGGCTATGGCTACACCTTC. It encodes CASSLIQASGYGYTF.

V gene TRBV6-5 combines with J gene TRBJ2-7, with a weak D call TRBD2 (5 bases). The V end was cut by 6 bases, the J end by 4 bases, with 7 bases between. The germline V gene has CDR1 MNHEY and CDR2 SVGAGI. The CDR3 covers 11 residues. Written as DNA, the CDR3 is TGTGCCAGCAGGGACTGGTACGAGCAGTACTTC. Its protein is CASRDWYEQYF.

This clone was found once. The chain is built from TRBV27 and TRBJ2-5, with D possibly being TRBD2 (5 bases). The germline gives CDR1 MNHEY, CDR2 SMNVEV (reference sequence). The V end was cut by 5 bases, the J end by 4 bases, with 14 bases between. This CDR3 spans 14 amino acids. CDR3 sequence: CASSPKAGGETQYF. The CDR3 coding sequence is TGTGCCAGCAGTCCAAAGGCCGGAGGAGAGACCCAGTACTTC.

In regard to this clone: This CDR3 is also generated by other DNA sequences in the sample. This chain uses TRBV3-1 (or the pseudogene TRBV3-2) with TRBJ2-7; no firm D call. V was trimmed by 0 bases and J by 4 bases, leaving 4 bases between them. The CDR3 is 12 amino acids. Germline values: CDR1 LGHDT, CDR2 YNNKEL (reference sequence). The DNA for the CDR3 is TGTGCCAGCAGCCAAGACAGTTACGAGCAGTACTTC. Amino acid sequence: CASSQDSYEQYF.

The chain links TRBV28 to TRBJ1-2; a weak D match, TRBD1 (6 bases). CDR1 and CDR2 from the germline V gene are MDHEN and SYDVKM. Trimming left V 7 bases short and J 3 bases short, with 18 bases between. The CDR3 covers 15 residues. CDR3 nucleotide sequence: TGTGCCAGCACCCTGGGGGGGGCGAGCCACTATGGCTACACCTTC. Its translation is CASTLGGASHYGYTF.

The CDR3 DNA sequence: TGTGCCAGCAGCTTGTTATCTGGACATAGCAATCAGCCCCAGCATTTT. Residues: CASSLLSGHSNQPQHF. The V call is TRBV5-6, the J call TRBJ1-5, with D possibly TRBD1 on 5 matching bases. The CDR3 totals 16 residues. Germline-derived CDR1 and CDR2 are SGHDT and YYEEEE. Trimming took 1 base from V and 0 from J, leaving 11 bases between them.

The V and J genes are TRBV7-9 and TRBJ2-1, with 7 bases that match TRBD1. V lost 5 bases to trimming and J lost 4 bases; unmatched junction nucleotides: 8. The CDR3 is 15 residues long. Germline V gives CDR1 SEHNR, CDR2 FQNEAQ (reference sequence). The CDR3, as DNA: TGTGCCAGCAGCATAGACAGGGTGGGATACAATGAGCAGTTCTTC. This translates into CASSIDRVGYNEQFF.

The chain links TRBV28 to TRBJ2-7; TRBD1 aligns across 7 bases. The junction had 8 bases not matched to a gene; V was cut back by 3 bases and J by 0 bases. The CDR3 spans 16 residues. Germline lookup yields CDR1 MDHEN and CDR2 SYDVKM. In nucleotides, the CDR3 is TGTGCCAGCAGTTTCCTACCGGGACAGTCCTCCTACGAGCAGTACTTC. The encoded protein is CASSFLPGQSSYEQYF.

The V gene is TRBV9, the J gene TRBJ1-2; D remains ambiguous. The CDR3 length is 11 residues. The V and J ends lost 0 bases and 5 bases respectively, with 2 bases between them. Germline CDR1 reads SGDLS; CDR2 reads YYNGEE. The CDR3 spells CASSVGYGYTF. CDR3 DNA: TGTGCCAGCAGCGTAGGGTATGGCTACACCTTC.

The chain joins TRBV6-1 to TRBJ1-3, with D tentatively TRBD1 (6 bases). CDR3 size: 17 residues. CDR1 is MNHNS and CDR2 is SASEGT in the germline V gene. Trimming shortened V by 5 bases and J by 2 bases, and 19 bases separated the two germline ends. The CDR3 coding sequence is TGTGCCAGCAGTAAAGGCCTGTCAGGGGTAACTGGAAACACCATATATTTT. Encoded protein: CASSKGLSGVTGNTIYF.

To note about this clone: The same CDR3 can be traced to other DNA sequences in this sample. The V call is TRBV19, the J call TRBJ1-1; 7 positions match TRBD1. The ends lost 8 bases at V and 0 bases at J; junction bases unmatched: 0. CDR1 LNHDA and CDR2 SQIVND come from the germline V gene (reference sequence). This CDR3 has 12 amino acids. This CDR3 reads CASGTVNTEAFF. The CDR3 coding sequence is TGTGCCAGTGGGACAGTGAACACTGAAGCTTTCTTT.

J is TRBJ2-5 and V is TRBV5-1, with 12 nucleotides matching TRBD2. This CDR3 is 18 amino acids long. After removal of 3 bases from V and 5 bases from J, the junction contained 14 bases not matched to a gene. Germline CDR1 is SGHRS and CDR2 is YFSETQ. In DNA form, the CDR3 reads TGCGCCAGCAGCTCAGCCCCTAGCGGGGGGGCGAGTGCGGAGACCCAGTACTTC. Protein sequence: CASSSAPSGGASAETQYF.

The chain recombines TRBV15 with TRBJ1-2; TRBD1 might be the D (6 bases). CDR1 is LNHNV, CDR2 YYDKDF, per germline (reference sequence). Trimming stripped 2 bases from V and 6 bases from J, with 13 bases between. The CDR3 length is 14 residues. The CDR3 sequence is CATSRWAGADGYTF. DNA for the CDR3: TGTGCCACCAGCAGATGGGCAGGGGCCGATGGCTACACCTTC.

The chain is built from TRBV7-8 and TRBJ2-1; 9 positions agree with TRBD2. Looked up from germline, CDR1 is SGHVS and CDR2 is FQNEAQ. The length of the CDR3 is 19 residues. The V and J ends lost 0 bases and 5 bases, in that order; junction bases with no gene match: 14. CDR3 nucleotides: TGTGCCAGCAGCTTAGCGATGGGACCGAGCGGGGGGTCCCACAATGAGCAGTTCTTC. Protein sequence: CASSLAMGPSGGSHNEQFF.

The chain uses TRBV3-1 (or the pseudogene TRBV3-2) and TRBJ2-5; 7 bases align to TRBD1. The CDR3 sequence is 14 residues long. Trimming removed 6 bases from V and 5 bases from J; junction bases left unmatched: 9. CDR1 and CDR2 from the germline V gene are LGHDT and YNNKEL (reference sequence). The CDR3, as DNA: TGTGCCAGCAGTCCTGACAGGGACCGGGAGACCCAGTACTTC. It is translated as CASSPDRDRETQYF.

V and J are TRBV11-2 and TRBJ1-2; no clear D. Trimming took 5 bases from V and 0 from J, leaving 13 bases between them. Per the germline V gene, CDR1 is SGHAT and CDR2 is FQNNGV. CDR3 length equals 15 residues. CDR3 bases: TGTGCCAGCAGCCCCACGTCAGGTTCTAACTATGGCTACACCTTC. It specifies CASSPTSGSNYGYTF.

V is TRBV14 and J is TRBJ2-3; D gene uncertain. The length of the CDR3 is 16 residues. CDR1 SGHDN and CDR2 FVKESK come from the germline V gene. V was shortened by 0 bases and J by 3 bases, with 13 bases between the two germline ends. CDR3 protein: CASSQDLGWKTDTQYF. CDR3 sequence (DNA): TGTGCCAGCAGCCAAGATCTAGGCTGGAAAACAGATACGCAGTATTTT.

J is TRBJ1-6 and V is TRBV11-2; 7 bases are a match to TRBD1. Looked up from germline, CDR1 is SGHAT and CDR2 is FQNNGV. This CDR3 comprises 15 residues. Trimming cost V 5 bases and J 10 bases; bases outside gene matches: 11. In DNA, the CDR3 is TGTGCCAGCAGCGCCCACAGGGGAGAGAAATCACCCCTCCACTTT. It yields the protein CASSAHRGEKSPLHF.

The chain joins TRBV12-3 or TRBV12-4 to TRBJ1-3, with D uncertain. V lost 1 base and J 7 bases, leaving 5 bases between the germline ends. This CDR3 has 12 amino acids. The CDR3 is CASSLVGNTIYF. The CDR3 coding sequence is TGTGCCAGCAGTTTAGTAGGGAACACCATATATTTT.